This entry is about one TCR beta chain. This sample was included in a study of cytotoxic CD8 clonotypes in ibrutinib-treated CLL. CDR1 and CDR2 from the germline V gene are LGHNA and YNFKEQ. The ends were cut back, 3 bases at V and 3 bases at J, with 18 bases in the middle. There are 16 residues in the CDR3. TCRdb's table, derived via immunoSEQ multiplex PCR, lists solely in-frame clones and lacks some. The repertoire holds around 200,000 clones, with approximately 75% as singletons. The receptor's source is a human donor with chronic lymphocytic leukemia. This chain joins TRBV4-2 and TRBJ2-7; D is perhaps TRBD1 (6 bases). This specimen was PBMCs, taken after 12 months of ibrutinib treatment. As DNA, the CDR3 is TGTGCCAGCAGCCAGGCACAGGGCGGGTCCCTCTACGAGCAGTACTTC. Amino acid sequence: CASSQAQGGSLYEQYF.